Shown below are 8 T cell receptor beta chains from a single sample sequenced in a study of long-term antiretroviral therapy in people with HIV (dated by TCRdb to about 2022). The immunoSEQ hsTCRB v3.0 assay was used at survey level resolution for TRB variable region sequencing. This is the immuneACCESS table as TCRdb keeps it, with only in-frame sequences that have V and J called. A part of the clones is gone; compared with another copy, unresolved V genes explain less than half, and the rest is unexplained. The sample table lists about 48,000 clones, around four fifths of them with a count of one. The top ten clones comprise around 3.2% of the sample. Sequencing used unsorted PBMCs, obtained 0.8 years after starting antiretroviral therapy. The receptor set was obtained from a woman aged 18-30 years with HIV.

The V call is TRBV6-5, the J call TRBJ2-2; 11 bases are shared with TRBD1. The CDR3 is 15 amino acids. With 2 bases clipped from V and 4 bases from J, the junction kept 0 bases outside the gene matches. The germline V gene encodes CDR1 MNHEY and CDR2 SVGAGI. CDR3 in amino acids: CASSYGTGGTGELFF. CDR3 DNA: TGTGCCAGCAGTTACGGGACAGGGGGCACCGGGGAGCTGTTTTTT.

The rearrangement uses TRBV11-2 and TRBJ2-2; D gene uncertain. The germline V and J ends were trimmed by 1 base and 4 bases, with 7 bases remaining between them. Looked up from germline, CDR1 is SGHAT and CDR2 is FQNNGV. This CDR3 has 14 residues. The CDR3 DNA sequence: TGTGCCAGCAGCTTAGGGGCCCTCACCGGGGAGCTGTTTTTT. Amino acid sequence: CASSLGALTGELFF.

This chain links TRBV13 with TRBJ2-1; 10 bases match TRBD1. CDR1 is PRHDT, CDR2 FYEKMQ, per germline (reference sequence). The V gene end was trimmed by 5 bases and the J gene end by 3 bases; junction bases not matched to a gene: 4. CDR3 length: 15 residues. In DNA form, the CDR3 reads TGTGCCAGCAGCCACCGGGACAGGGGCTACAATGAGCAGTTCTTC. It yields the protein CASSHRDRGYNEQFF.

This chain uses TRBV5-1 with TRBJ2-7; TRBD2 aligns across 15 bases. The germline CDR1 and CDR2 sequences are SGHRS and YFSETQ. This CDR3 is 18 amino acids long. V shed 4 bases and J 6 bases; nucleotides not matched to a gene: 14. CDR3 protein: CASSHSGLAGGPQGEQYF. CDR3 DNA: TGCGCCAGCAGCCATTCAGGACTAGCGGGAGGGCCTCAAGGCGAGCAGTACTTC.

Here the CDR3 reads CSVEEAAYGYTF. The CDR3 DNA sequence: TGCAGCGTTGAAGAGGCGGCTTATGGCTACACCTTC. The chain carries TRBV29-1 and TRBJ1-2; D gene ambiguous. There are 12 residues in the CDR3. Germline-derived CDR1 and CDR2 are SQVTM and ANQGSEA. The ends were cut back, 0 bases at V and 5 bases at J, with 7 bases in the middle.

The chain links TRBV28 to TRBJ1-1; possible D gene TRBD1, 5 bases. The germline CDR1 and CDR2 sequences are MDHEN and SYDVKM. The CDR3 spans 13 residues. The V end lost 2 bases, the J end lost 8 bases, and 12 bases lay between the germline ends. The CDR3 region has the DNA TGTGCCAGCAGTTTAACAGGTACGTCCGAAGCTTTCTTT. It translates to CASSLTGTSEAFF.

This chain links TRBV4-1 with TRBJ1-1; TRBD1 agrees at 10 bases. V gave up 3 bases and J gave up 2 bases; unmatched junction bases: 6. The CDR3 has 16 amino acids. CDR1 is MGHRA, CDR2 YSYEKL, per germline. The CDR3 sequence: CASSHPWTGGNTEAFF. The CDR3 coding sequence is TGCGCCAGCAGCCACCCGTGGACAGGGGGAAACACTGAAGCTTTCTTT.

The gene calls are TRBV9 and TRBJ1-2; D remains unclear. This CDR3 is built from 13 residues. Germline assignment: CDR1 SGDLS and CDR2 YYNGEE. Trimming took off 7 bases at V and 1 base at J, with 11 bases between the two ends. CDR3 loop: CASAQDLNYGYTF. The CDR3 DNA sequence: TGTGCCAGCGCCCAGGACCTTAACTATGGCTACACCTTC.